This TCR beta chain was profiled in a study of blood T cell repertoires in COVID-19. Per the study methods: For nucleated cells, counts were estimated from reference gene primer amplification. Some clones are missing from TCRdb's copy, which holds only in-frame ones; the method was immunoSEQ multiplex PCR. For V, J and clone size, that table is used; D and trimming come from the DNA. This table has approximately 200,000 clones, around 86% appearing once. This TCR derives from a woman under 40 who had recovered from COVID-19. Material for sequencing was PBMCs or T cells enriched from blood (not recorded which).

CDR3 DNA: TGTGCCAGCAGTTTACTAGCGGGACAACCCCGGGAGACCCAGTACTTC. It is translated as CASSLLAGQPRETQYF. The chain has TRBV28 and TRBJ2-5; 9 bases align to TRBD2. CDR3 length: 16 amino acids. Germline loops: CDR1 MDHEN, CDR2 SYDVKM. V was clipped by 2 bases and J by 5 bases; unmatched bases: 9.